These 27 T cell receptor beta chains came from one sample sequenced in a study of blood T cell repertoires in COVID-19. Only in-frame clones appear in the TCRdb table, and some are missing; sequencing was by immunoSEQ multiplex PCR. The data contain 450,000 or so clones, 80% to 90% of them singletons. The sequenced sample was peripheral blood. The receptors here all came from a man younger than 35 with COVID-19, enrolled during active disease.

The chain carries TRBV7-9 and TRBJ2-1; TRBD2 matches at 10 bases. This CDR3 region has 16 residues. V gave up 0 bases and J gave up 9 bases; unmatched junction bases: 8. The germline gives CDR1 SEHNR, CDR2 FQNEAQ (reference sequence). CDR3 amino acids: CASSLARSGRAGEQFF. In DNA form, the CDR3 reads TGTGCCAGCAGCTTAGCAAGGAGCGGGAGGGCTGGTGAGCAGTTCTTC.

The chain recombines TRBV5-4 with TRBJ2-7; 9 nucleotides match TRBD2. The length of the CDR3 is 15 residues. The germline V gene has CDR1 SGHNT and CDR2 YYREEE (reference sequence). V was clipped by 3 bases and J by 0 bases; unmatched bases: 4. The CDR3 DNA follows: TGTGCCAGCAGCTCCAGGACTAGCGTCTCCTACGAGCAGTACTTC. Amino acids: CASSSRTSVSYEQYF.

This CDR3 is CASSQGASGILLTDTQYF. Here the CDR3 DNA reads TGCGCCAGCAGCCAAGGGGCTAGCGGGATTCTATTGACAGATACGCAGTATTTT. The V and J genes are TRBV4-1 and TRBJ2-3; 9 nucleotides align to TRBD2. Germline V CDR1 and CDR2: MGHRA, YSYEKL. V gave up 1 base and J gave up 3 bases; unmatched junction bases: 11. The CDR3 totals 18 residues.

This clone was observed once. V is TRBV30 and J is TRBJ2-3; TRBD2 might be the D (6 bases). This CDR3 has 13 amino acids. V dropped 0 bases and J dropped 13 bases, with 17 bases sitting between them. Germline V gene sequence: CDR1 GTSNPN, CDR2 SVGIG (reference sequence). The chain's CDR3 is CAWSVLTSHLKYF. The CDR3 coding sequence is TGTGCCTGGAGTGTCTTAACTAGCCATCTCAAGTATTTT.

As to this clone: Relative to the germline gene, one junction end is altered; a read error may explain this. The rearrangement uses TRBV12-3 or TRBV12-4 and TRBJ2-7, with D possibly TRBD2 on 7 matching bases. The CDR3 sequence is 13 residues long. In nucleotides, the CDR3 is TGTGCCCGCAGCGGACGGGGGGCGGGGGAGCAGTACTTC. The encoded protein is CARSGRGAGEQYF.

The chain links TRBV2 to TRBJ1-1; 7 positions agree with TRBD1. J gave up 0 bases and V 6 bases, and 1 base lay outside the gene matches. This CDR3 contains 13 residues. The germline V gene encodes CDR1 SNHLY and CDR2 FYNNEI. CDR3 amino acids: CASSGTVNTEAFF. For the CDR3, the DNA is TGTGCCAGCAGCGGGACAGTGAACACTGAAGCTTTCTTT.

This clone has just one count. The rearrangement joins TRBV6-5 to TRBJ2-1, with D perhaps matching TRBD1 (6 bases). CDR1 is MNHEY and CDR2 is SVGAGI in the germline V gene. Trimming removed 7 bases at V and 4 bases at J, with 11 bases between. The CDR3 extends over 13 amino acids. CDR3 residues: CASNLDRYNEQFF. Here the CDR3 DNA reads TGTGCCAGCAACCTCGACAGGTACAATGAGCAGTTCTTC.

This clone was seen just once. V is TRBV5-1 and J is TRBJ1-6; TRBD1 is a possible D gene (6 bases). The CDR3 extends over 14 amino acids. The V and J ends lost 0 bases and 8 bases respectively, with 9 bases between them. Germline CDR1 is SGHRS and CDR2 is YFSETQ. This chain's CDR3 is CASSLGQADSPLHF. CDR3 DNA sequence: TGCGCCAGCAGCTTGGGACAGGCGGATTCACCCCTCCACTTT.

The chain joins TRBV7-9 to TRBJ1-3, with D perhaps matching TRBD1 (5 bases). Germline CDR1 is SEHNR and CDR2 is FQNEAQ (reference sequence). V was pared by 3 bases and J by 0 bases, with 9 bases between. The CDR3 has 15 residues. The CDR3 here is CASSFSDISGNTIYF. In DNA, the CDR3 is TGTGCCAGCAGCTTTTCGGACATCTCTGGAAACACCATATATTTT.

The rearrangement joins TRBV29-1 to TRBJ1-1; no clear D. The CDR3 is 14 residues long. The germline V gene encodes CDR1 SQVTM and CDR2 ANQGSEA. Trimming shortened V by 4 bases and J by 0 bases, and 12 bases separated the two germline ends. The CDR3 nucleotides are TGCAGCGTTGTTCCAAAATCCATGAACACTGAAGCTTTCTTT. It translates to CSVVPKSMNTEAFF.

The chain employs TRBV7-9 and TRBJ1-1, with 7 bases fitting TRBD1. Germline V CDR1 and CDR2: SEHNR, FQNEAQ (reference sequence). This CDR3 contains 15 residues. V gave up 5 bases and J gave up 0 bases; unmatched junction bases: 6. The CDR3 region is CASSPRQGVNTEAFF. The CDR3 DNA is TGTGCCAGCAGCCCCCGACAGGGAGTGAACACTGAAGCTTTCTTT. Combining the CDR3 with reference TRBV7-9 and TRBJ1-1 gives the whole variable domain DTGVSQNPRHKITKRGQNVTFRCDPISEHNRLYWYRQTLGQGPEFLTYFQNEAQLEKSRLLSDRFSAERPKGSFSTLEIQRTEQGDSAMYLCASSPRQGVNTEAFFGQGTRLTVV.

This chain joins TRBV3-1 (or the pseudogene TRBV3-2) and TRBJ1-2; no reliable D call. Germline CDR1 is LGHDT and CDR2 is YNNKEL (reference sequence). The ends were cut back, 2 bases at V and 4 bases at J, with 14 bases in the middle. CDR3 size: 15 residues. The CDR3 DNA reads TGTGCCAGCAGCCAACCATCGCAGGATCGCTATGGCTACACCTTC. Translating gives CASSQPSQDRYGYTF.

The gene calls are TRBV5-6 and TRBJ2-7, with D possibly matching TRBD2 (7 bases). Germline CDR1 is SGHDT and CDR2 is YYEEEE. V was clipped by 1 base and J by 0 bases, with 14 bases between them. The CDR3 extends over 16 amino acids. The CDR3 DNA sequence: TGTGCCAGCAGCTTGCCAGCGGGACACATCTCCTACGAGCAGTACTTC. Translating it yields CASSLPAGHISYEQYF.

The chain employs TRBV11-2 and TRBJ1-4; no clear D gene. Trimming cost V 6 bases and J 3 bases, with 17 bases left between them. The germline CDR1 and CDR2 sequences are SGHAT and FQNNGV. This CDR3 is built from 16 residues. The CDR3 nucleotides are TGTGCCAGCAGTCCAGAGGGCTCTTCAGCTAATGAAAAACTGTTTTTT. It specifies CASSPEGSSANEKLFF.

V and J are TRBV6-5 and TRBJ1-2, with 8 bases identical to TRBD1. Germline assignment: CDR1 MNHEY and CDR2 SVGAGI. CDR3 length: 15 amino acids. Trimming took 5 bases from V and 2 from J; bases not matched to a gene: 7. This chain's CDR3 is CASSSPWDRNYGYTF. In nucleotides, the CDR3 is TGTGCCAGCAGTAGCCCCTGGGACAGGAACTATGGCTACACCTTC.

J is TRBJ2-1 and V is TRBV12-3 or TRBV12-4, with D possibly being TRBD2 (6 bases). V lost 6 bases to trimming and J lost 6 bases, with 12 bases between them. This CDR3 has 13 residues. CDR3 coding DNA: TGTGCCAGCAGCCCAAGGACTACCAATGAGCAGTTCTTC. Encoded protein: CASSPRTTNEQFF.

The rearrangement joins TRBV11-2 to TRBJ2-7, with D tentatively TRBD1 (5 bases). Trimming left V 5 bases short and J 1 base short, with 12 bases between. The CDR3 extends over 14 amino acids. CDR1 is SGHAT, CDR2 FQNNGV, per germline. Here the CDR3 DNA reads TGTGCCAGCAGCGTTTCTCAGGGTTCCTACGAGCAGTACTTC. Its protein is CASSVSQGSYEQYF.

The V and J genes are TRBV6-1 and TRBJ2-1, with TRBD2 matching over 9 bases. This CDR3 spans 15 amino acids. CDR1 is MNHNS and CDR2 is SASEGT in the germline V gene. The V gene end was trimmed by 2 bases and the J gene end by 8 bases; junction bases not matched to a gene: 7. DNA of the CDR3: TGTGCCAGCAGTGAAAAAAGTAGCGGGAGCTATGAGCAGTTCTTC. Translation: CASSEKSSGSYEQFF.

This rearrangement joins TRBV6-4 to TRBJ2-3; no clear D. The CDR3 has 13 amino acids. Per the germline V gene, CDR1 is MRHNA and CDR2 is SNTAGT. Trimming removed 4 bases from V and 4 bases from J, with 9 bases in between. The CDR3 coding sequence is TGTGCCAGCAGTGTCGATCCAGCAGATACGCAGTATTTT. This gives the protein CASSVDPADTQYF.

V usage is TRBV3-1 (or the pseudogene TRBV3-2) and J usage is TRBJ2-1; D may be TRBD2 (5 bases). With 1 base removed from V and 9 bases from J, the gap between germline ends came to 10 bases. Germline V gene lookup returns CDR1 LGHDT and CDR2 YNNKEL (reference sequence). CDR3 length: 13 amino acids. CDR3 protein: CASSQGGFGEQFF. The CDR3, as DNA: TGTGCCAGCAGCCAAGGCGGGTTCGGTGAGCAGTTCTTC.

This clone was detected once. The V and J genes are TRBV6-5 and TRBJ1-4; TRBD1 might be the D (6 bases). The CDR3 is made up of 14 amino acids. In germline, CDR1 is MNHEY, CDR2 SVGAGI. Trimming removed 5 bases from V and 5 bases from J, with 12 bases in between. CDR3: CASSKTGKNEKLFF. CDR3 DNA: TGTGCCAGCAGTAAAACAGGGAAGAATGAAAAACTGTTTTTT.

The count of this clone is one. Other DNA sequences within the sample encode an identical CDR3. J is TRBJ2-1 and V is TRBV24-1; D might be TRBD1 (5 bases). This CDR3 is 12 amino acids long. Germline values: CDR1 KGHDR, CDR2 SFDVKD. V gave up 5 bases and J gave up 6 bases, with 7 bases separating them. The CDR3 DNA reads TGTGCCACCAGTGGCCAGGGCAATGAGCAGTTCTTC. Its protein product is CATSGQGNEQFF.

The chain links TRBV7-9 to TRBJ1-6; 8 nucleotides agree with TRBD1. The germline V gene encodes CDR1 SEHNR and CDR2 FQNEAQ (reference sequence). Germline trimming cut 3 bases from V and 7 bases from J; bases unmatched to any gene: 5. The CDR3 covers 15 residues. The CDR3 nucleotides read TGTGCCAGCAGCTTGGGACAGGCGGGGAATTCACCCCTCCACTTT. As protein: CASSLGQAGNSPLHF.

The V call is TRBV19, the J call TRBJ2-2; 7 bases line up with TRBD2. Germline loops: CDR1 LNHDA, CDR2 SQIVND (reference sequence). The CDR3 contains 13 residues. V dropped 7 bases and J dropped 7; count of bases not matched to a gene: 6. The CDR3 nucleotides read TGTGCCAGTACCCTTGGGGGGGGCGGGGAGCTGTTTTTT. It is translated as CASTLGGGGELFF. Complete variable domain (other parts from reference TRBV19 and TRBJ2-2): DGGITQSPKYLFRKEGQNVTLSCEQNLNHDAMYWYRQDPGQGLRLIYYSQIVNDFQKGDIAEGYSVSREKKESFPLTVTSAQKNPTAFYLCASTLGGGGELFFGEGSRLTVL.

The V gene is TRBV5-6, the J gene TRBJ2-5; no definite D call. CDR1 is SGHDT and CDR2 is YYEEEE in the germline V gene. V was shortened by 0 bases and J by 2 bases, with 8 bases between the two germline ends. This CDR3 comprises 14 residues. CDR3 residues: CASSLGRSQETQYF. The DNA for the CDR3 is TGTGCCAGCAGCTTGGGCAGGTCACAAGAGACCCAGTACTTC.

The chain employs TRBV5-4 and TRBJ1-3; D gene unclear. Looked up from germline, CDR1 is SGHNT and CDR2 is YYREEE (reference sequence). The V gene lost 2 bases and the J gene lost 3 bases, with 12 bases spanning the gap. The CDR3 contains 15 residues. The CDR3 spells CASSLSGGSGNTIYF. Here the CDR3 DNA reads TGTGCCAGCAGCTTATCAGGAGGTAGTGGAAACACCATATATTTT.

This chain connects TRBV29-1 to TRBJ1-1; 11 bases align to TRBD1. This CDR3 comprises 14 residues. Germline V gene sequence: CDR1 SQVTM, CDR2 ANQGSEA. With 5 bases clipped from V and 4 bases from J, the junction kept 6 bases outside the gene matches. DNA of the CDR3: TGCAGCGTTCACAAGGGGACAGGGGGCACTGAAGCTTTCTTT. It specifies CSVHKGTGGTEAFF.